This T cell receptor beta chain was identified in a study of cytomegalovirus exposure and HLA in healthy donors. Primers: 60 Vbeta forward and 13 Jbeta reverse. Generated by immunoSEQ multiplex PCR, the TCRdb table keeps only in-frame clones and is missing some. This sample has approximately 97,000 clones; roughly 83% occur once, and the top ten carry approximately 3.3%. The V end was cut by 3 bases, the J end by 7 bases, with 12 bases between. The CDR3 loop spans 14 amino acids. The germline gives CDR1 KGHSH, CDR2 LQKENI. The receptor was isolated from a male donor in good health and CMV-seropositive. The sequenced material came from PBMCs. This chain uses TRBV18 with TRBJ2-2, with D uncertain. In DNA form, the CDR3 reads TGTGCCAGCTCACCGGTGGCGGCCGGCGGGGAGCTGTTTTTT. The encoded protein is CASSPVAAGGELFF.